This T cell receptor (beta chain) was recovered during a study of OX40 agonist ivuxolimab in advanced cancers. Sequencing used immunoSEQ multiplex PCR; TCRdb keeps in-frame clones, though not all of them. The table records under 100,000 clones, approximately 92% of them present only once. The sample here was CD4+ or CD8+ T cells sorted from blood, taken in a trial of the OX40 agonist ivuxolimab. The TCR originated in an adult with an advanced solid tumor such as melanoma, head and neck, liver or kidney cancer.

CDR3 region: CASSLRFQVNSGNTIYF. CDR3 bases: TGCGCCAGCAGCCTACGGTTCCAGGTGAACTCTGGAAACACCATATATTTT. This chain uses TRBV4-1 with TRBJ1-3; D gene unclear. The CDR3 spans 17 residues. Trimming pared 4 bases from V and 0 bases from J, leaving 16 bases between. Germline values: CDR1 MGHRA, CDR2 YSYEKL.